The 20 T cell receptor beta chains in this list originate from one sample, sequenced in a study of CD8+ T cells in alopecia areata. TCR sequencing used cDNA made by reverse transcription of extracted RNA. Profiled with immunoSEQ multiplex PCR; TCRdb holds only in-frame clones, not every one. The sample shows some 120,000 clones, none of them appearing just once. The specimen sequenced was lesional skin. Receptors originate from a C3H/HeJ mouse with alopecia areata. This strain has MHC haplotype H2-k.

This clone was observed a few times. The genes and germline here are from mouse. The CDR3 end falls 4 residues outside the read, so it is completed with the germline J gene. The J gene is TRBJ2-5, the V gene TRBV1; 7 bases line up with TRBD1. The CDR3 covers 17 residues. Germline CDR1 NSQYPW, CDR2 LRSPGD (reference sequence). The part of the CDR3 DNA that was read is TGCACCTGCAGTGCCGCAACAGGGGCGATTGGAGAAGAC. Residues: CTCSAATGAIGED. The whole CDR3 sequence reads CTCSAATGAIGEDTQYF.

There are many counts of this clone. These gene names are mouse names. Sequencing ends 4 residues short of the CDR3 end; the germline J gene provides the rest. The V call is TRBV13-3, the J call TRBJ1-1; a weak D match, TRBD1 (5 bases). The CDR3 loop spans 14 amino acids. Deletions cut 1 base from V and 1 base from J, with 8 bases between. Germline-derived CDR1 and CDR2 are NNHDY and SYVADS. CDR3 bases read: TGTGCCAGCAGTGATCCGGACATAAACACA. As protein: CASSDPDINT. The full CDR3 protein is CASSDPDINTEVFF.

As to this clone: The genes and germline here are from mouse. The CDR3 end is not reached by the read, which stops 4 residues before it; the germline J gene fills it in. The rearrangement links TRBV13-1 to TRBJ2-7, with TRBD2 identical over 10 bases. Germline V gives CDR1 NSHNY, CDR2 SYGAGN. This CDR3 has 15 amino acids. The covered CDR3 bases are TGTGCCAGCAGTGATGCCTGGGGGGGCGCCAAT. Its translation is CASSDAWGGAN. The complete CDR3 sequence is CASSDAWGGANEQYF.

About this clone: The gene symbols are mouse symbols. The sequenced fragment ends 4 residues before the CDR3 boundary, so the rest is inferred from the germline J gene. The chain has TRBV19 and TRBJ2-2, with 9 bases that match TRBD2. This CDR3 contains 15 residues. With 6 bases clipped from V and 0 bases from J, the junction kept 3 bases outside the gene matches. CDR1 and CDR2 (germline): FNHDT, SITEND (reference sequence). CDR3: CASKRLGANTGQLYF. The sequenced part of the CDR3 DNA is TGTGCCAGCAAAAGACTGGGGGCAAACACCGGG.

This clone was counted only a few times. Gene names follow the mouse nomenclature. From the germline J gene comes the end of the CDR3, since the read stops 4 residues before it. J is TRBJ2-5 and V is TRBV13-3, with TRBD2 matching over 7 bases. This CDR3 has 16 amino acids. The trim removed 2 bases at V and 2 bases at J, leaving 8 bases unmatched. Germline V gives CDR1 NNHDY, CDR2 SYVADS. The covered CDR3 bases are TGTGCCAGCAGTGAAAGTGGGGGGAGCGGCCAAGAC. Translation gives CASSESGGSGQD. The whole CDR3 sequence is CASSESGGSGQDTQYF.

In regard to this clone: Genes and germline come from the mouse. The sequence runs out 4 residues before the end of the CDR3; the remainder is reconstructed from the germline J gene. This chain links TRBV1 with TRBJ2-3, with 12 bases matching TRBD1. The length of the CDR3 is 16 residues. The ends lost 3 bases at V and 4 bases at J; junction bases unmatched: 5. Per the germline V gene, CDR1 is NSQYPW and CDR2 is LRSPGD (reference sequence). The CDR3 DNA, read in part, is TGCACCTGCAGTGCCCGGGACAGGGGGCTGTCAGAA. As protein: CTCSARDRGLSE. The CDR3 in full is CTCSARDRGLSETLYF.

A remark on this clone: Genes and germline come from the mouse. The sequenced fragment ends 4 residues before the CDR3 boundary, so the rest is inferred from the germline J gene. The V gene is TRBV1, the J gene TRBJ2-7, with D tentatively TRBD2 (6 bases). Germline CDR1 is NSQYPW and CDR2 is LRSPGD (reference sequence). CDR3 length: 16 amino acids. V lost 0 bases to trimming and J lost 0 bases, with 12 bases between them. CDR3 loop: CTCSADDWSSSYEQYF. Partial CDR3 DNA: TGCACCTGCAGTGCAGATGACTGGTCGAGCTCCTAT.

This clone was counted a few times. The germline and genes are mouse ones. The CDR3 is cut off 4 residues early in the read; its end comes from the germline J gene. This chain connects TRBV14 to TRBJ2-1; no firm D call. Per the germline V gene, CDR1 is SGHDT and CDR2 is FRDEAV. The V gene lost 1 base and the J gene lost 3 bases, with 8 bases spanning the gap. The CDR3 is 14 amino acids. CDR3 DNA, as far as it was read: TGTGCCAGCAGTTTCGGAGGGTTCTATGCT. It yields the protein CASSFGGFYA. The full CDR3 is CASSFGGFYAEQFF. Filled out from reference TRBV14 and TRBJ2-1, the complete variable domain reads EAGVTQSPRYAVLQEGQAVSFWCDPISGHDTLYWYQQPRDQGPQLLVYFRDEAVIDNSQLPSDRFSAVRPKGTNSTLKIQSAKQGDTATYLCASSFGGFYAEQFFGPGTRLTVL.

Turning to this clone: At residue 13, the DNA translation does not agree with TCRdb's protein; the protein displayed here is the one encoded by the DNA. The genes and germline here are from mouse. The read gets to within 3 residues of the CDR3 end, and the germline J gene fills in the rest. V is TRBV13-3 and J is TRBJ1-6; a possible D gene is TRBD1 (6 bases). TRBJ1-6 is an open reading frame whose function is uncertain. The CDR3 has 16 amino acids. The germline CDR1 and CDR2 sequences are NNHDY and SYVADS. The V gene lost 0 bases and the J gene lost 5 bases, with 12 bases spanning the gap. Incomplete CDR3 DNA: TGTGCCAGCAGTGATGCCCCTGGGACAAATAATTCGCCC. Translated, it gives CASSDAPGTNNSP. The entire CDR3 reads CASSDAPGTNNSPLYF.

Many counts were recorded for this clone. Here the gene names and germline are mouse. The read halts 4 residues ahead of the CDR3 end, with the missing end drawn from the germline J gene. J is TRBJ2-7 and V is TRBV13-3; 11 nucleotides match TRBD2. The CDR3 consists of 15 residues. Looked up from germline, CDR1 is NNHDY and CDR2 is SYVADS. The CDR3 here is CASSDADWGGYEQYF. The DNA read from the CDR3 is TGTGCCAGCAGTGATGCAGACTGGGGGGGGTAT.

Worth noting for this clone: These gene names are mouse names. From the germline J gene comes the end of the CDR3, since the read stops 4 residues before it. V gene TRBV13-1 combines with J gene TRBJ2-5; 10 bases align to TRBD2. This CDR3 spans 14 amino acids. Germline V gene sequence: CDR1 NSHNY, CDR2 SYGAGN. The DNA read from the CDR3 is TGTGCCAGCAGTACCGGGACTGGGGTAGAC. It encodes CASSTGTGVD. The whole CDR3 is CASSTGTGVDTQYF.

This clone was counted between two and nine times. Gene and germline names: mouse. From the germline J gene comes the end of the CDR3, since the read stops 4 residues before it. The J gene is TRBJ2-7, the V gene TRBV1; D unclear. CDR3 length equals 12 residues. Germline CDR1 NSQYPW, CDR2 LRSPGD (reference sequence). Incomplete CDR3 DNA: TGCACCTGCAGTGCCCCCCTTTAT. This codes for CTCSAPLY. The whole CDR3 sequence is CTCSAPLYEQYF. Variable domain in full (rest from reference TRBV1 and TRBJ2-7): VTLLEQNPRWRLVPRGQAVNLRCILKNSQYPWMSWYQQDLQKQLQWLFTLRSPGDKEVKSLPGADYLATRVTDTELRLQVANMSQGRTLYCTCSAPLYEQYFGPGTRLTVL.

This clone came up a few times. Gene names and germline refer to mouse. From the germline J gene comes the end of the CDR3, since the read stops 4 residues before it. J is TRBJ2-7 and V is TRBV19; 8 nucleotides agree with TRBD1. The CDR3 loop spans 14 amino acids. Germline V lookup: CDR1 FNHDT, CDR2 SITEND (reference sequence). CDR3 DNA, as far as it was read: TGTGCCAGCAGTATCCCGGGACAGGATTAT. Protein: CASSIPGQDY. The full CDR3 is CASSIPGQDYEQYF.

This clone occurred a few times. The genes are named according to mouse. The CDR3 end is not reached by the read, which stops 4 residues before it; the germline J gene fills it in. The chain recombines TRBV19 with TRBJ1-1; 8 bases align to TRBD1. After removal of 5 bases from V and 3 bases from J, the junction contained 6 bases not matched to a gene. This CDR3 spans 14 amino acids. Per the germline V gene, CDR1 is FNHDT and CDR2 is SITEND (reference sequence). CDR3 bases read: TGTGCCAGCAGCCTCAGGGGGCGCGACACA. As protein: CASSLRGRDT. The CDR3, in full, reads CASSLRGRDTEVFF.

Notes on this clone: Mouse names are used for the genes. The read finishes 4 residues shy of the CDR3 end, and the germline J gene is used to complete it. The rearrangement links TRBV1 to TRBJ1-4, with 10 bases that match TRBD1. The CDR3 is 17 residues long. Looked up from germline, CDR1 is NSQYPW and CDR2 is LRSPGD (reference sequence). The DNA read from the CDR3 is TGCACCTGCAGTGCAGCCCCCGGGACAGGGGAGGTCGAA. Its protein product is CTCSAAPGTGEVE. The whole CDR3 reads CTCSAAPGTGEVERLFF. The variable domain in full, completed from reference TRBV1 and TRBJ1-4, reads VTLLEQNPRWRLVPRGQAVNLRCILKNSQYPWMSWYQQDLQKQLQWLFTLRSPGDKEVKSLPGADYLATRVTDTELRLQVANMSQGRTLYCTCSAAPGTGEVERLFFGHGTKLSVL.

This clone was recorded many times. Gene names are mouse gene names. The CDR3 end falls 4 residues outside the read, so it is completed with the germline J gene. The chain links TRBV13-3 to TRBJ2-4; 9 nucleotides line up with TRBD1. Trimming removed 0 bases from V and 2 bases from J; junction bases left unmatched: 1. The germline CDR1 and CDR2 sequences are NNHDY and SYVADS. The CDR3 spans 15 residues. The covered CDR3 bases are TGTGCCAGCAGTGATGGGGACAGGGCTCAAAAC. Protein product: CASSDGDRAQN. The whole CDR3 protein reads CASSDGDRAQNTLYF. The whole variable domain, filled in from reference TRBV13-3 and TRBJ2-4, reads EAAVTQSPRSKVAVTGGKVTLSCHQTNNHDYMYWYRQDTGHGLRLIHYSYVADSTEKGDIPDGYKASRPSQENFSLILELASLSQTAVYFCASSDGDRAQNTLYFGAGTRLSVL.

In the case of this clone: Mouse names are used for the genes. The CDR3 loop is CASSDANWGRSAETLYF. The sequenced part of the CDR3 DNA is TGTGCCAGCAGTGATGCTAACTGGGGGAGGAGTGCAGAA. The chain carries TRBV13-1 and TRBJ2-3, with 8 positions matching TRBD2. The CDR3 extends 4 residues past the end of the read, so its final part is completed from the germline J gene. Germline CDR1 and CDR2: NSHNY and SYGAGN. With V trimmed by 0 bases and J by 0 bases, 6 bases remained unmatched. This CDR3 has 17 amino acids.

Details on this clone: Germline and genes here are mouse. The CDR3 is cut off 4 residues early in the read; its end comes from the germline J gene. The V and J genes are TRBV19 and TRBJ2-7; tentatively, D is TRBD1 (6 bases). Trimming pared 6 bases from V and 0 bases from J, leaving 10 bases between. The CDR3 totals 13 residues. CDR1 and CDR2 (germline): FNHDT, SITEND (reference sequence). Incomplete CDR3 DNA: TGTGCCAGCACCGGGACAAGCTCCTAT. This codes for CASTGTSSY. The entire CDR3 reads CASTGTSSYEQYF.

This clone was observed a few times. A mismatch at residue 12 separates the TCRdb protein from the translated DNA, so the protein presented here was translated from the DNA. Here the gene names and germline are mouse. The CDR3 end falls 3 residues outside the read, so it is completed with the germline J gene. This chain links TRBV19 with TRBJ1-3; no definite D call. The CDR3 covers 15 residues. The V and J ends lost 0 bases and 0 bases respectively, with 7 bases between them. Looked up from germline, CDR1 is FNHDT and CDR2 is SITEND (reference sequence). The CDR3 sequence is CASSIEQYSGNTLYF. The CDR3 bases that were read are TGTGCCAGCAGTATAGAACAGTATTCTGGAAATACG. Drawing the rest from reference TRBV19 and TRBJ1-3, the complete variable domain is GGIITQTPKFLIGQEGQKLTLKCQQNFNHDTMYWYRQDSGKGLRLIYYSITENDLQKGDLSEGYDASREKKSSFSLTVTSAQKNEMAVFLCASSIEQYSGNTLYFGEGSRLIVV.

This clone was counted at least ten times. The gene symbols are mouse symbols. Read sequence stops 4 residues before the CDR3 end, and the germline J gene provides the missing end. The chain links TRBV1 to TRBJ2-3; 10 nucleotides agree with TRBD2. Germline V lookup: CDR1 NSQYPW, CDR2 LRSPGD (reference sequence). This CDR3 comprises 16 residues. J gave up 3 bases and V 0 bases, and 3 bases lay outside the gene matches. The CDR3 region is CTCSAEPWGGAETLYF. CDR3 DNA (partial): TGCACCTGCAGTGCAGAGCCCTGGGGGGGCGCAGAA.